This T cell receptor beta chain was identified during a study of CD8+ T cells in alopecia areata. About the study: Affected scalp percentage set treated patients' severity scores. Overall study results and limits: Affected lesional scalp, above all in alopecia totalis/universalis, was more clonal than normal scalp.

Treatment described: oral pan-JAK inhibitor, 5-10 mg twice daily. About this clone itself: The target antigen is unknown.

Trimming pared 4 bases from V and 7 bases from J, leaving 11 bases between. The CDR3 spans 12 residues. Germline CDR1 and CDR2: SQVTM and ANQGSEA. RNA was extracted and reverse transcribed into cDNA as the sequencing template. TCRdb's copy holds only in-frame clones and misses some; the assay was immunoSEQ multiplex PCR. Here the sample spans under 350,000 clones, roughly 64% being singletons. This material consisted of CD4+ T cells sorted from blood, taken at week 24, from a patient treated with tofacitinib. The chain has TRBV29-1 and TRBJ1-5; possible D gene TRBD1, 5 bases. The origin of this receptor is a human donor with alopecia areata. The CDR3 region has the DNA TGCAGCGTTGGCCATGGGGGACAGCCCCAGCATTTT. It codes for CSVGHGGQPQHF.